A selection of T cell receptor beta chains follows, all from one sample in a study of blood T cell repertoires in COVID-19. Assay: immunoSEQ multiplex PCR; the TCRdb copy retains only in-frame clones and omits some. The top ten clones hold 5% to 6.5% of a sample with 100,000 to 150,000 clones, 86% of them seen once. Sequencing was done on a sample of peripheral blood. These receptors were taken from a human donor in a cohort sampled during active COVID-19. Each CDR3 is given with its conserved first and last residue. A D gene is named only where the DNA matches it firmly. Not all rows give a size; the values are once, few, many and, for expanded clones, a class.

V gene: TRBV29-1
clone size: .
D gene: TRBD1
J gene: TRBJ2-7
CDR3 protein: CSVVGQLSSLSYEQYF
CDR3 DNA: TGCAGCGTTGTGGGACAGCTCTCCAGCCTCTCCTACGAGCAGTACTTC

V gene: TRBV7-9
clone size: .
D gene: .
J gene: TRBJ2-7
CDR3 protein: CASSPRHSSYEQYF
CDR3 DNA: TGTGCCAGCAGCCCCCGACATAGCTCCTACGAGCAGTACTTC

V gene: TRBV28
clone size: .
D gene: TRBD1
J gene: TRBJ1-5
CDR3 protein: CASSPKNRGKLSNQPQHF
CDR3 DNA: TGTGCCAGCAGTCCCAAAAACAGGGGCAAACTTAGCAATCAGCCCCAGCATTTT

V gene: TRBV2
clone size: .
D gene: TRBD1
J gene: TRBJ2-7
CDR3 protein: CASRGPWTGYEQYF
CDR3 DNA: TGTGCCAGCAGGGGGCCATGGACAGGGTACGAGCAGTACTTC

V gene: TRBV7-9
clone size: few
D gene: .
J gene: TRBJ1-5
CDR3 protein: CASSSEGTSNQPQHF
CDR3 DNA: TGTGCCAGCAGCTCAGAGGGGACAAGTAATCAGCCCCAGCATTTT

V gene: TRBV19
clone size: .
D gene: .
J gene: TRBJ2-1
CDR3 protein: CASSILGGTEQFF
CDR3 DNA: TGTGCCAGTAGTATACTTGGGGGGACTGAGCAGTTCTTC

V gene: TRBV19
clone size: .
D gene: .
J gene: TRBJ2-3
CDR3 protein: CASSPIADTQYF
CDR3 DNA: TGTGCCAGTAGTCCAATAGCAGATACGCAGTATTTT

V gene: TRBV30
clone size: .
D gene: .
J gene: TRBJ2-4
CDR3 protein: CAWDRSLAKNIQYF
CDR3 DNA: TGTGCCTGGGACAGGTCTCTAGCCAAAAACATTCAGTACTTC

V gene: TRBV7-2
clone size: .
D gene: .
J gene: TRBJ2-7
CDR3 protein: CASSLAGLAIDEQYF
CDR3 DNA: TGTGCCAGCAGCCTAGCAGGTCTAGCGATAGACGAGCAGTACTTC

V gene: TRBV7-8
clone size: few
D gene: TRBD2
J gene: TRBJ2-1
CDR3 protein: CASSLVFRGPGLALNNEQFF
CDR3 DNA: TGTGCCAGCAGCTTAGTCTTTCGGGGACCGGGACTAGCCCTCAACAATGAGCAGTTCTTC

V gene: TRBV5-6
clone size: .
D gene: .
J gene: TRBJ2-7
CDR3 protein: CASSFGLEDTYEQYF
CDR3 DNA: TGTGCCAGCAGCTTCGGTCTTGAGGATACCTACGAGCAGTACTTC

V gene: TRBV24-1
clone size: few
D gene: TRBD2
J gene: TRBJ2-2
CDR3 protein: CATSRAGGPPGELFF
CDR3 DNA: TGTGCCACCAGTCGAGCGGGAGGGCCCCCCGGGGAGCTGTTTTTT

V gene: TRBV6-5
clone size: .
D gene: .
J gene: TRBJ2-1
CDR3 protein: CASSYGRGSYNEQFF
CDR3 DNA: TGTGCCAGCAGTTACGGACGGGGCTCCTACAATGAGCAGTTCTTC

V gene: TRBV12-5
clone size: .
D gene: TRBD2
J gene: TRBJ2-3
CDR3 protein: CASGGGGRVTDTQYF
CDR3 DNA: TGTGCTAGTGGTGGCGGGGGACGGGTCACAGATACGCAGTATTTT

V gene: TRBV5-1
clone size: .
D gene: TRBD2
J gene: TRBJ2-1
CDR3 protein: CASSLAPAGSYNEQFF
CDR3 DNA: TGCGCCAGCAGCTTGGCCCCAGCGGGATCCTACAATGAGCAGTTCTTC

V gene: TRBV6-1
clone size: once
D gene: TRBD2
J gene: TRBJ2-3
CDR3 protein: CASSEAISWASGTSTDTQYF
CDR3 DNA: TGTGCCAGCAGTGAAGCCATCTCGTGGGCTAGCGGAACGAGCACAGATACGCAGTATTTT

V gene: TRBV27
clone size: .
D gene: TRBD1
J gene: TRBJ2-5
CDR3 protein: CASGTRDRGETQYF
CDR3 DNA: TGTGCCAGCGGAACTCGGGACAGGGGGGAGACCCAGTACTTC

V gene: TRBV5-6
clone size: .
D gene: TRBD1
J gene: TRBJ1-1
CDR3 protein: CASSIRSWDRGVNTEAFF
CDR3 DNA: TGTGCCAGCAGCATCCGGAGTTGGGACAGGGGTGTGAACACTGAAGCTTTCTTT

V gene: TRBV4-1
clone size: few
D gene: TRBD1
J gene: TRBJ1-6
CDR3 protein: CASSLTGQIILSPLHF
CDR3 DNA: TGCGCCAGCAGCCTCACGGGACAGATAATTCTCTCACCCCTCCACTTT

V gene: TRBV7-8
clone size: .
D gene: TRBD2
J gene: TRBJ2-1
CDR3 protein: CASSFWTSGRGSYNEQFF
CDR3 DNA: TGTGCCAGCAGCTTCTGGACTAGCGGGAGGGGTAGTTACAATGAGCAGTTCTTC

V gene: TRBV7-3
clone size: few
D gene: TRBD1
J gene: TRBJ1-6
CDR3 protein: CASSLMGTGVNSPLHF
CDR3 DNA: TGTGCCAGCAGCTTAATGGGTACAGGGGTAAATTCACCCCTCCACTTT

V gene: TRBV2
clone size: .
D gene: .
J gene: TRBJ1-2
CDR3 protein: CAARPTGNYGYTF
CDR3 DNA: TGTGCCGCCCGACCAACGGGGAACTATGGCTACACCTTC

V gene: TRBV5-1
clone size: .
D gene: .
J gene: TRBJ2-3
CDR3 protein: CASSSQGRDDTQYF
CDR3 DNA: TGCGCCAGCAGCTCACAGGGTAGGGACGATACGCAGTATTTT

V gene: TRBV12-5
clone size: .
D gene: TRBD2
J gene: TRBJ2-3
CDR3 protein: CASGLDQAGGPNTQYF
CDR3 DNA: TGTGCTAGTGGTTTGGACCAAGCGGGAGGGCCGAATACGCAGTATTTT